This T cell receptor (beta chain) is drawn from a study of blood T cell repertoires in COVID-19. In this sample, this clone turned up a few times. The repertoire was sequenced with immunoSEQ multiplex PCR; TCRdb's copy has only in-frame clones and lacks some. The profile shows about 150,000 clones, roughly four fifths of them singletons. The CDR3 is 15 amino acids. Per germline, CDR1 LGHNA and CDR2 YSLEER. V was cut by 1 base and J by 5 bases, with 15 bases left in between. Material for sequencing was peripheral blood. The receptor was isolated from a human donor with acute or convalescent COVID-19. The donor label of this sample is uncertain. The chain uses TRBV4-3 and TRBJ2-7; a possible D gene is TRBD1 (6 bases). The CDR3 region is CASSQAAGRGHEQYF. DNA of the CDR3: TGCGCCAGCAGCCAAGCCGCGGGCAGGGGCCACGAGCAGTACTTC.